This T cell receptor (beta chain) was found in a study of blood T cell repertoires in COVID-19 (dated by TCRdb to about 2020). For context, the study as a whole: Samples covering the acute and convalescent phases of COVID-19 were provided by collaborators in the United States, Italy and Spain. The repertoires were made available in a free public database intended to serve as a resource for research on the immune response to SARS-CoV-2. The samples were drawn from two sources: the first 160 participants of the ongoing ImmuneRACE study, and 1,000 to 1,500 subjects contributed by 6 global collaborators. A de-identified subject ID, COVID-19 status, age in years and sex were almost always included in the sample metadata. The dataset comprised deeply sampled blood TCRbeta repertoires from subjects exposed to, actively infected with, or recovered from COVID-19. The prospective study material was composed of cDNA or gDNA derived from T cells, B-cell-depleted T cells, or PBMCs. Where HLA class I and class II types were available, the types were taken from metadata supplied by the sample provider, not from assay-based typing. Broader findings and caveats from the paper: Clinical and demographic metadata were provided uncurated, with the amount varying by source and participant.

TCRbeta CDR3 regions were amplified from genomic DNA using the immunoSEQ Assay, a bias-controlled multiplex PCR. For the original study's pipeline: The number of nucleated cells in each sample was estimated by amplification of reference gene primers within the assay. To quantify the absolute abundance of each unique TCRbeta CDR3 rearrangement, sequence reads were collapsed and filtered. For each sample, productive Simpson clonality was calculated as the square root of Simpson's diversity index over productive rearrangements. Here the immuneACCESS table is served through TCRdb, limited to in-frame sequences with V and J called. Missing clones are a known gap in these copies; in checked studies unresolved V genes cover under half, and the rest lacks a known reason. V and J calls plus clone size are reproduced from that table; the DNA served to infer D and trimming. This sample has about 160,000 clones in its table, and over 60% of those were observed once. In total, the top ten clones hold roughly 8.6% of the sample.

Based on the germline V gene, the CDR1 and CDR2 sequences are ENHRY and SYGVKD. The CDR3 contains 16 residues, cysteine and phenylalanine counted. Left in the record is the CDR3 DNA by itself, 48 bases read in frame from the first base. The trim is 1 base for V and 0 bases for J, with a gap of 12 bases between the germline ends. Each collaborating institution followed its own protocols to collect whole blood in K2EDTA tubes. For TCRbeta analysis, collaborators shipped samples as frozen whole blood, isolated PBMCs, or DNA extracted from either of those sample types. About this clone itself: The antigen it binds to is not known. Base qualities are not provided; no much larger clone lies one nucleotide away.

This clonotype was sampled from a man between 60 and 75 years old with acute or convalescent COVID-19. Sequencing was done on a sample of peripheral blood. Recombination connected TRBV10-3 to TRBJ1-1; TRBD1 is a weak D gene call, 6 bases matching. The CDR3 protein sequence reads: CAISELIRGLNTEAFF. The DNA reads as follows: TGTGCCATCAGTGAGTTGATCAGGGGACTGAACACTGAAGCTTTCTTT.